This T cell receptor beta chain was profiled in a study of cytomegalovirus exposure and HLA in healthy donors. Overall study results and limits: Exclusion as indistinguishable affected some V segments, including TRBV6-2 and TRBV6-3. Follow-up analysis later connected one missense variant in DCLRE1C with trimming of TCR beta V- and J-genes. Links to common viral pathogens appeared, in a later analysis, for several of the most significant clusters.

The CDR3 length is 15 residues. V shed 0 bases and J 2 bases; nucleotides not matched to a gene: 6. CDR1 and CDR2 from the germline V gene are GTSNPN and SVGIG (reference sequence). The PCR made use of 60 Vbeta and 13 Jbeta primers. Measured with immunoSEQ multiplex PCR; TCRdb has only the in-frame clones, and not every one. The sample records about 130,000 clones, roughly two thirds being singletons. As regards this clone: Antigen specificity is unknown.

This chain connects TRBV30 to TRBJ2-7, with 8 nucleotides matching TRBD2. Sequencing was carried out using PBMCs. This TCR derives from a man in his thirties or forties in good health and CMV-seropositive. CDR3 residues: CAWSVLSGKAYEQYF. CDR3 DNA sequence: TGTGCCTGGAGTGTACTTAGCGGGAAGGCCTACGAGCAGTACTTC.